Described below is a single T cell receptor beta chain sequence and its context. All of the donors resided in Nashville, Tennessee, and each was a Caucasian adult. Some clones are missing from TCRdb's copy, which holds only in-frame ones; the method was immunoSEQ multiplex PCR. The sample lists about 2.4 million clones; around nine tenths were seen once. The data are from a study of shared clonotypes between healthy human individuals. V was trimmed by 0 bases and J by 6 bases, leaving 8 bases between them. The germline V gene has CDR1 SGDLS and CDR2 YYNGEE. The CDR3 consists of 13 residues. The sequenced material came from naive CD4+ T cells sorted from blood. Subset denoted: CD45RA+ positively selected. This receptor was obtained from a man in his late teens or twenties in good health. V gene TRBV9 combines with J gene TRBJ2-3; tentatively, D is TRBD1 or TRBD2 (5 bases each). The DNA for the CDR3 is TGTGCCAGCAGCGTAGGGGACGGCGATACGCAGTATTTT. Translated: CASSVGDGDTQYF. The whole variable domain, filled in from reference TRBV9 and TRBJ2-3, reads DSGVTQTPKHLITATGQRVTLRCSPRSGDLSVYWYQQSLDQGLQFLIQYYNGEERAKGNILERFSAQQFPDLHSELNLSSLELGDSALYFCASSVGDGDTQYFGPGTRLTVL.